The sequence of this T cell receptor (beta chain) was determined in a study of cytomegalovirus exposure and HLA in healthy donors. Germline V gives CDR1 KGHSH, CDR2 LQKENI. The CDR3 has 14 amino acids. V shed 4 bases and J shed 8 bases, with 14 bases lying between them. Study conclusions and caveats: Most subjects had HLA-A and HLA-B alleles reportedly predicted accurately by TCR beta sequences.

Vbeta (60) and Jbeta (13) primers were used in the PCR. Here immunoSEQ multiplex PCR was the method, and the copy in TCRdb shows in-frame clones only, minus some. Of about 200,000 clones in the sample, approximately 82% were seen once. Regarding this clone: Its antigen is not known.

Sequenced: PBMCs. This sequence was found in a woman younger than 35 in good health and CMV-seronegative. This chain connects TRBV18 to TRBJ1-4, with unresolved D. In nucleotides, the CDR3 is TGTGCCAGCTCACTCGGACTGGAGCTCGAAAAACTGTTTTTT. This sequence encodes CASSLGLELEKLFF.